The entry below describes one T cell receptor beta chain. The sample originates from a study of CD8 T cells in Susac syndrome. The CDR3 length is 12 residues. Trimming pared 7 bases from V and 6 bases from J, leaving 11 bases between. Germline V CDR1 and CDR2: SGHDT, YYEEEE. RNA totalling roughly 0.45 to 1 ug underwent reverse transcription with random hexamers. MiXCR, run by TCRdb on the immunoSEQ multiplex PCR reads, gives a single entry per CDR3 protein. The data hold some 450,000 distinct CDR3 sequences, with 85% observed a single time. J is TRBJ1-5 and V is TRBV5-6; the D is unclear. Specimen: CD8+ T cells from PBMCs. This TCR came from a human donor with multiple sclerosis. The CDR3 spells CASGTIRQPQHF. The CDR3 coding sequence is TGTGCCAGCGGCACCATACGTCAGCCCCAGCATTTT.